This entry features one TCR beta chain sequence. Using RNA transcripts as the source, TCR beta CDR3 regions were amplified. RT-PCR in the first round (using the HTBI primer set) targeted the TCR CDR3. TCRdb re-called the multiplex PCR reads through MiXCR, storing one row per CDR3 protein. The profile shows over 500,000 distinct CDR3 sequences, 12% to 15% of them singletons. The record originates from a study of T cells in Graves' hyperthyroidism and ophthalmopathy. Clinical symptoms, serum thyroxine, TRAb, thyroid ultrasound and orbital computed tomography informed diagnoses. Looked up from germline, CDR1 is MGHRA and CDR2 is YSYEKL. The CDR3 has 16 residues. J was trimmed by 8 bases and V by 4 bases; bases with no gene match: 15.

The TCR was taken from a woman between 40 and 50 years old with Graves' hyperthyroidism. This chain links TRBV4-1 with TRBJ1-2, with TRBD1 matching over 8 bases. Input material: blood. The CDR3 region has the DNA TGCGCCAGCAGCCCCGGTCCGGGACAGGACGCTCCGGGCTACACCTTC. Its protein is CASSPGPGQDAPGYTF.